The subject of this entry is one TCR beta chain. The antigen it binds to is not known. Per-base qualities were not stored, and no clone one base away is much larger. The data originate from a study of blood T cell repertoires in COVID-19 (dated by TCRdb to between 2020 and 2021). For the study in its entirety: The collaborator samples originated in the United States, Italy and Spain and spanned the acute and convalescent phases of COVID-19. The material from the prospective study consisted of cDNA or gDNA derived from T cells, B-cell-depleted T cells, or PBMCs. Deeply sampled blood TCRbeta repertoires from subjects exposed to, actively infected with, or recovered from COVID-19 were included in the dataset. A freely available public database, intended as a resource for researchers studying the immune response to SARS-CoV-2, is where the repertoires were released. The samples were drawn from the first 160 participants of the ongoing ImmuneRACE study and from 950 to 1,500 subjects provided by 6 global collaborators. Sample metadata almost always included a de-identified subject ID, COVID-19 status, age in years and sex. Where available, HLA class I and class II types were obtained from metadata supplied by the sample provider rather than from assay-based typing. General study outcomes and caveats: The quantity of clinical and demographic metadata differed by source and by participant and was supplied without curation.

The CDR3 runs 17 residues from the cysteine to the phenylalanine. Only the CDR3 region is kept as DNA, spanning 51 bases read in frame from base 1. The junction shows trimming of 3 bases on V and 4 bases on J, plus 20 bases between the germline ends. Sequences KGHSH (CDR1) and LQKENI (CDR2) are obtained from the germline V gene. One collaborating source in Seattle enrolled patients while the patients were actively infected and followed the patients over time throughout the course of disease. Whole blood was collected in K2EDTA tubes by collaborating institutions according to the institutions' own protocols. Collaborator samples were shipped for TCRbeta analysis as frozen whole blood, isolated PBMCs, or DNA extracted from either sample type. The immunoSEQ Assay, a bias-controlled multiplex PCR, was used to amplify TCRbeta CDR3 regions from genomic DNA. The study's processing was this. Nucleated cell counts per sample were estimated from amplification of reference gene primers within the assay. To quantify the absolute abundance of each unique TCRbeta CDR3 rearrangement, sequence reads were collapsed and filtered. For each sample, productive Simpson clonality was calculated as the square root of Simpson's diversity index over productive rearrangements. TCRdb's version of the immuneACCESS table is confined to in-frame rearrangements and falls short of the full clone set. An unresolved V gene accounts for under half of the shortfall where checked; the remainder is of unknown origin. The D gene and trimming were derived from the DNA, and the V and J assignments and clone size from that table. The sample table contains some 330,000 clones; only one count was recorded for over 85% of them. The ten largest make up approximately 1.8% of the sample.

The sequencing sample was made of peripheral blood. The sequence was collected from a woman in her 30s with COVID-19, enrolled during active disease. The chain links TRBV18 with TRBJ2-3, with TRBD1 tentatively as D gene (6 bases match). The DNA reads TGTGCCAGCTCACCGGGCAGGGGCCTGAGTGTTGCAGATACGCAGTATTTT. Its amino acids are CASSPGRGLSVADTQYF.